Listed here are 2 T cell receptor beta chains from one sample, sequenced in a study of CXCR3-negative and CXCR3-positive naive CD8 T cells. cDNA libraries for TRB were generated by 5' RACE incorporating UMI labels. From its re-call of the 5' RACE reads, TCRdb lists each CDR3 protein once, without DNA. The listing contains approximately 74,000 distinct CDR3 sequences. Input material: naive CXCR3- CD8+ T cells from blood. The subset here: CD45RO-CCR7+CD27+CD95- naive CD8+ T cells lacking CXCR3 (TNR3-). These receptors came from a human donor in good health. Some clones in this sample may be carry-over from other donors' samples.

CDR3 sequence reads: CASSKEADPPDREQFF. The J gene is TRBJ2-1, the V gene TRBV21-1; the TCRdb call, TRBD1, lacks DNA for checking. TRBV21-1 constitutes a pseudogene. The CDR3 is made up of 16 amino acids.

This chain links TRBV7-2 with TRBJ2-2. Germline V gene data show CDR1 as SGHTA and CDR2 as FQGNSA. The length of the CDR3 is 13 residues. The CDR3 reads CASSLMETGELFF.